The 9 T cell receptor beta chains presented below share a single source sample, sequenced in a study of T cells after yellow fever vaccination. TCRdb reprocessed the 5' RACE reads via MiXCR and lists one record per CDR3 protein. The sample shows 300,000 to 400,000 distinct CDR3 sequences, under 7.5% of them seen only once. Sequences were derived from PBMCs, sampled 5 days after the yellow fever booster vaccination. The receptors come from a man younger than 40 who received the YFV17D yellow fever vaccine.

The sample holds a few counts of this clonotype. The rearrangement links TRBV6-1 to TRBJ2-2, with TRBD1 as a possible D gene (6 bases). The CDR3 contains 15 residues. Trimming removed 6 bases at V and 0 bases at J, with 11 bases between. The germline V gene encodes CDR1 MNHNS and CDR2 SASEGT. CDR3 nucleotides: TGTGCCAGCAGAAACAGGGAACCGAACACCGGGGAGCTGTTTTTT. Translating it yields CASRNREPNTGELFF.

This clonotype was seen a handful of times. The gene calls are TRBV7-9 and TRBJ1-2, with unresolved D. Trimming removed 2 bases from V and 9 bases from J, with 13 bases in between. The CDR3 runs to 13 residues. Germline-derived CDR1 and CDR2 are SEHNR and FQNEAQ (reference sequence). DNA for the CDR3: TGTGCCAGCAGCTTACCGGGGTTTGGTAGCTACACCTTC. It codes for CASSLPGFGSYTF. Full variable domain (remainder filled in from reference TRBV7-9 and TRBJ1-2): DTGVSQNPRHKITKRGQNVTFRCDPISEHNRLYWYRQTLGQGPEFLTYFQNEAQLEKSRLLSDRFSAERPKGSFSTLEIQRTEQGDSAMYLCASSLPGFGSYTFGSGTRLTVV.

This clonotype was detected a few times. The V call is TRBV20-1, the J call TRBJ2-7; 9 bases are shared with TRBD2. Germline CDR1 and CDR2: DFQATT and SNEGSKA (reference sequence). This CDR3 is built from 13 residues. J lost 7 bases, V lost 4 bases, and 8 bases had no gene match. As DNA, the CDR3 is TGCAGTGCTAAAGCGGGAGGACTCCCGGAGCAGTACTTC. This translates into CSAKAGGLPEQYF.

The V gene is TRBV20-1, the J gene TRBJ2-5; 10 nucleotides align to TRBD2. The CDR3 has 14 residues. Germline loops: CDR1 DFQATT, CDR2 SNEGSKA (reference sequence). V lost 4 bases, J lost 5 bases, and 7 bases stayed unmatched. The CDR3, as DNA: TGCAGTGCTACAGCGGGAGGGCCGACGGAGACCCAGTACTTC. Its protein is CSATAGGPTETQYF.

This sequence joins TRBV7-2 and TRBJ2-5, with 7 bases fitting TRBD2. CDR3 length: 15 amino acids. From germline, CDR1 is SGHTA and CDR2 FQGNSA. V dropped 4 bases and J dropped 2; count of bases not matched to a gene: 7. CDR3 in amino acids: CASSWEGRGQETQYF. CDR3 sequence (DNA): TGTGCCAGCAGCTGGGAGGGACGGGGTCAAGAGACCCAGTACTTC.

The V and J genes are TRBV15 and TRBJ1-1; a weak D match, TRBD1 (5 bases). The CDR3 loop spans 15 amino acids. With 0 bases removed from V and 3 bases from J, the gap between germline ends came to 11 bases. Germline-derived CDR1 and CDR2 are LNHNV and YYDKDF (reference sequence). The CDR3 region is CATSRDLQVHTEAFF. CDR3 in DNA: TGTGCCACCAGCAGAGATCTACAGGTCCACACTGAAGCTTTCTTT.

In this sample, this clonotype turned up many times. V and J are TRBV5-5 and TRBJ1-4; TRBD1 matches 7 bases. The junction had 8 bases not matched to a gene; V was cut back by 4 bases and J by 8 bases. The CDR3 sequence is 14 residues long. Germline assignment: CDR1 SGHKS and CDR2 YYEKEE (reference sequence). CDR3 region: CASSPWVDREKLFF. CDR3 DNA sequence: TGTGCCAGCAGCCCCTGGGTGGACAGGGAAAAACTGTTTTTT.

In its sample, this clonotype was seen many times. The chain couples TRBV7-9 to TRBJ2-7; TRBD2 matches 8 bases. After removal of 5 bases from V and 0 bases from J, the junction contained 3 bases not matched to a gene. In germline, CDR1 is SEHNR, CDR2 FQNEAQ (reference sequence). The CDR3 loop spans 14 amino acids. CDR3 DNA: TGTGCCAGCAGCGTTAGCGGGATCTCCTACGAGCAGTACTTC. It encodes CASSVSGISYEQYF. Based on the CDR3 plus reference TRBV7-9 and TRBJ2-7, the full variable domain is DTGVSQNPRHKITKRGQNVTFRCDPISEHNRLYWYRQTLGQGPEFLTYFQNEAQLEKSRLLSDRFSAERPKGSFSTLEIQRTEQGDSAMYLCASSVSGISYEQYFGPGTRLTVT.

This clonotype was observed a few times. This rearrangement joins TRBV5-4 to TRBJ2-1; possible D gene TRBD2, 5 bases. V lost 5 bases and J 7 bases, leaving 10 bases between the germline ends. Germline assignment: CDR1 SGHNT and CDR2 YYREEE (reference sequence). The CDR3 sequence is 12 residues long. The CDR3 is CASRFRGNEQFF. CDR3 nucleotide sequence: TGTGCCAGCAGGTTCAGAGGGAATGAGCAGTTCTTC.